These 21 T cell receptor beta chains came from one sample sequenced in a study of OX40 agonist ivuxolimab in advanced cancers. The protocol used for the library was the immunoSEQ multiplex PCR assay. This is the immuneACCESS table as TCRdb keeps it, with only in-frame sequences that have V and J called. A part of the clones is gone; compared with another copy, unresolved V genes explain less than half, and the rest is unexplained. This sample is represented by around 100,000 clones; around 92% of them were singletons. Roughly 0.27% of the sample comes from the top ten. This material consisted of CD4+ or CD8+ T cells sorted from blood, taken in a trial of the OX40 agonist ivuxolimab. These receptors originate from an adult with an advanced solid tumor such as melanoma, head and neck, liver or kidney cancer.

V and J are TRBV28 and TRBJ2-3; D is possibly TRBD1 or TRBD2 (5 bases each). Germline assignment: CDR1 MDHEN and CDR2 SYDVKM. The CDR3 is 17 amino acids. Deletions cut 4 bases from V and 1 base from J, with 18 bases between. The CDR3, as DNA: TGTGCCAGCAGTTCTTTGTGGGGGAGTCCTGGCACAGATACGCAGTATTTT. This encodes CASSSLWGSPGTDTQYF.

This chain links TRBV28 with TRBJ2-3; 7 positions match TRBD2. Germline CDR1 reads MDHEN; CDR2 reads SYDVKM. Germline trimming cut 7 bases from V and 1 base from J; bases unmatched to any gene: 11. This CDR3 spans 16 amino acids. The CDR3 is CASNSPGGYGTDTQYF. In DNA form, the CDR3 reads TGTGCCAGCAATTCCCCGGGGGGTTACGGCACAGATACGCAGTATTTT.

The gene calls are TRBV7-3 and TRBJ2-3; D gene unclear. Looked up from germline, CDR1 is SGHTA and CDR2 is FQGTGA. This CDR3 contains 11 residues. Trimming stripped 2 bases from V and 7 bases from J, with 4 bases between. This chain's CDR3 is CASSLGNTQYF. The CDR3 nucleotides read TGTGCCAGCAGCTTAGGAAATACGCAGTATTTT.

The chain couples TRBV7-9 to TRBJ2-5; unclear D gene. Trimming removed 4 bases from V and 2 bases from J, with 2 bases in between. The germline CDR1 and CDR2 sequences are SEHNR and FQNEAQ (reference sequence). This CDR3 is 11 amino acids long. Here the CDR3 reads CASSYQETQYF. DNA for the CDR3: TGTGCCAGCAGCTATCAAGAGACCCAGTACTTC. Together with reference TRBV7-9 and TRBJ2-5, the CDR3 gives the full variable domain: DTGVSQNPRHKITKRGQNVTFRCDPISEHNRLYWYRQTLGQGPEFLTYFQNEAQLEKSRLLSDRFSAERPKGSFSTLEIQRTEQGDSAMYLCASSYQETQYFGPGTRLLVL.

V and J are TRBV25-1 and TRBJ2-6; D uncertain. Germline assignment: CDR1 MGHDK and CDR2 SYGVNS. The CDR3 sequence is 14 residues long. Trimming removed 8 bases from V and 4 bases from J, with 12 bases in between. The CDR3, as DNA: TGTGCCAGCCGACCCGTGGGGGGGGCCAACGTCCTGACTTTC. Residues: CASRPVGGANVLTF.

The genes are TRBV6-5 and TRBJ2-7; 7 positions agree with TRBD1. Trimming cost V 2 bases and J 3 bases; bases outside gene matches: 7. This CDR3 contains 15 residues. CDR1 is MNHEY and CDR2 is SVGAGI in the germline V gene. The CDR3 DNA is TGTGCCAGCAGTTACGACAGGGTCGATTTCTACGAGCAGTACTTC. Its translation: CASSYDRVDFYEQYF.

The chain joins TRBV13 to TRBJ2-5; 9 bases line up with TRBD1. The CDR3 spans 14 residues. CDR1 PRHDT and CDR2 FYEKMQ come from the germline V gene (reference sequence). J was trimmed by 4 bases and V by 5 bases; bases with no gene match: 5. The CDR3 protein is CASSPTGGGETQYF. The CDR3 DNA reads as TGTGCCAGCAGCCCGACAGGGGGGGGAGAGACCCAGTACTTC.

Here the CDR3 DNA reads TGTGCCAGCAGCTTAAGACAGGGTGTGGGAGCTTTCTTT. It encodes CASSLRQGVGAFF. The gene calls are TRBV7-2 and TRBJ1-1; 7 bases align to TRBD1. The CDR3 loop spans 13 amino acids. J gave up 10 bases and V 2 bases, and 7 bases lay outside the gene matches. CDR1 is SGHTA and CDR2 is FQGNSA in the germline V gene.

The rearrangement links TRBV6-5 to TRBJ1-1; a weak D match, TRBD1 (5 bases). The CDR3 totals 16 residues. The V end lost 0 bases, the J end lost 0 bases, and 11 bases lay between the germline ends. The germline V gene has CDR1 MNHEY and CDR2 SVGAGI. Here the CDR3 reads CASSYSYGTLNTEAFF. The CDR3 DNA is TGTGCCAGCAGTTACTCCTATGGGACGTTGAACACTGAAGCTTTCTTT.

The V gene is TRBV7-8, the J gene TRBJ1-1, with a weak D call TRBD1 (5 bases). Germline loops: CDR1 SGHVS, CDR2 FQNEAQ. The CDR3 runs to 15 residues. With 2 bases removed from V and 0 bases from J, the gap between germline ends came to 10 bases. The DNA for the CDR3 is TGTGCCAGCAGCTTACAGGGTCATCTGAACACTGAAGCTTTCTTT. Translating gives CASSLQGHLNTEAFF.

The chain is built from TRBV18 and TRBJ2-2, with D tentatively TRBD2 (5 bases). V lost 3 bases, J lost 4 bases, and 12 bases lay in between. Looked up from germline, CDR1 is KGHSH and CDR2 is LQKENI. This CDR3 contains 15 residues. The CDR3 sequence: CASSPQTDFTGELFF. CDR3 nucleotide sequence: TGTGCCAGCTCACCTCAGACGGACTTCACCGGGGAGCTGTTTTTT.

The chain employs TRBV5-6 and TRBJ1-5, with D possibly being TRBD1 (6 bases). With 2 bases removed from V and 9 bases from J, the gap between germline ends came to 21 bases. Germline V CDR1 and CDR2: SGHDT, YYEEEE. This CDR3 has 16 residues. CDR3 loop: CASSFWTVGIKRPQHF. For the CDR3, the DNA is TGTGCCAGCAGCTTTTGGACAGTTGGGATTAAGCGGCCCCAGCATTTT.

Written as DNA, the CDR3 is TGTGCCAGCAGTTATCATCTTGGGGCGAACACTGAAGCTTTCTTT. It is translated as CASSYHLGANTEAFF. The V gene is TRBV6-6, the J gene TRBJ1-1; D is possibly TRBD1 (5 bases). This CDR3 is built from 15 residues. The V end lost 3 bases, the J end lost 1 base, and 12 bases lay between the germline ends. The germline V gene encodes CDR1 MNHNY and CDR2 SVGAGI (reference sequence).

This sequence joins TRBV6-5 and TRBJ1-2; perhaps TRBD1 as D (5 bases). The CDR3 length is 13 residues. Germline CDR1 is MNHEY and CDR2 is SVGAGI. Trimming pared 7 bases from V and 1 base from J, leaving 10 bases between. The CDR3 DNA reads as TGTGCCAGCACCCCCAGGGATAACTATGGCTACACCTTC. Translated: CASTPRDNYGYTF.

The chain is built from TRBV30 and TRBJ1-3; TRBD1 might be the D (6 bases). The CDR3 loop spans 16 amino acids. Trimming took 0 bases from V and 0 from J, leaving 12 bases between them. Germline-derived CDR1 and CDR2 are GTSNPN and SVGIG (reference sequence). CDR3 region: CAWSVLDRSSGNTIYF. In DNA, the CDR3 is TGTGCCTGGAGTGTGTTGGACAGAAGCTCTGGAAACACCATATATTTT.

The V call is TRBV6-4, the J call TRBJ1-2, with TRBD1 identical over 10 bases. Germline CDR1 reads MRHNA; CDR2 reads SNTAGT. The CDR3 contains 14 residues. V trimming: 5 bases; J trimming: 8 bases; junction bases outside the gene matches: 8. The chain's CDR3 is CASSPGTGEYGYTF. DNA of the CDR3: TGTGCCAGCAGTCCTGGGACAGGGGAGTACGGCTACACCTTC.

V is TRBV20-1 and J is TRBJ2-1; 7 positions match TRBD2. The CDR3 loop spans 11 amino acids. Germline loops: CDR1 DFQATT, CDR2 SNEGSKA (reference sequence). CDR3 bases: TGCAGCTTAGGCCCTGGGGGGGTGCAGTTCTTC. This translates into CSLGPGGVQFF.

This CDR3 is CASSLARGGNWNTEAFF. Written as DNA, the CDR3 is TGCGCCAGCAGCTTGGCCCGAGGGGGAAACTGGAACACTGAAGCTTTCTTT. The genes are TRBV5-1 and TRBJ1-1; weak D call: TRBD1 (6 bases). Germline CDR1 is SGHRS and CDR2 is YFSETQ. V lost 0 bases, J lost 1 base, and 16 bases lay in between. The CDR3 length is 17 residues.

The V call is TRBV6-6, the J call TRBJ1-1; D ambiguous. The length of the CDR3 is 14 residues. Germline values: CDR1 MNHNY, CDR2 SVGAGI (reference sequence). Trimming left V 7 bases short and J 0 bases short, with 12 bases between. CDR3 nucleotide sequence: TGTGCCAGCATCCAGGCCCTTATGAACACTGAAGCTTTCTTT. Translation: CASIQALMNTEAFF.

This chain joins TRBV2 and TRBJ1-5, with D possibly matching TRBD1 (5 bases). Trimming shortened V by 5 bases and J by 6 bases, and 11 bases separated the two germline ends. Germline assignment: CDR1 SNHLY and CDR2 FYNNEI. The CDR3 loop spans 13 amino acids. CDR3 residues: CASSRTNGQPQHF. CDR3 coding DNA: TGTGCCAGCAGTAGGACAAACGGTCAGCCCCAGCATTTT.

V is TRBV15 and J is TRBJ2-5, with unresolved D. The CDR3 length is 13 residues. The ends were cut back, 1 base at V and 5 bases at J, with 8 bases in the middle. The V gene's germline CDR1 is LNHNV and CDR2 YYDKDF (reference sequence). For the CDR3, the DNA is TGTGCCACCAGCAGAGGGGGTGGGGAGACCCAGTACTTC. Its translation is CATSRGGGETQYF. The variable domain in full, completed from reference TRBV15 and TRBJ2-5, reads DAMVIQNPRYQVTQFGKPVTLSCSQTLNHNVMYWYQQKSSQAPKLLFHYYDKDFNNEADTPDNFQSRRPNTSFCFLDIRSPGLGDTAMYLCATSRGGGETQYFGPGTRLLVL.